The subject of this entry is one TCR beta chain. Authors' analysis steps: The assay estimated nucleated cells by amplifying reference gene primers. TCRdb's table, derived via immunoSEQ multiplex PCR, lists solely in-frame clones and lacks some. That table is the source of V, J and clone size, and D and trimming were worked out from the DNA. The sample lists around 250,000 clones, approximately 90% occurring once. This sample is part of a study of blood T cell repertoires in COVID-19. Study in general: From the United States, Italy and Spain came samples of acute and convalescent COVID-19. T cells, B-cell-depleted T cells, or PBMCs supplied cDNA or gDNA.

The receptor was isolated from a woman in her 40s with acute COVID-19. The sequenced sample consisted of PBMCs or T cells enriched from blood (not recorded which).

CDR3 loop: CATSRDLDSLLPTDTQYF. CDR3 bases: TGTGCCACCAGCAGAGATCTCGACAGCTTACTACCCACAGATACGCAGTATTTT. This chain joins TRBV15 and TRBJ2-3; D may be TRBD1 (5 bases). The V gene's germline CDR1 is LNHNV and CDR2 YYDKDF (reference sequence). V lost 0 bases and J lost 2, with 18 bases in between. This CDR3 region has 18 residues.